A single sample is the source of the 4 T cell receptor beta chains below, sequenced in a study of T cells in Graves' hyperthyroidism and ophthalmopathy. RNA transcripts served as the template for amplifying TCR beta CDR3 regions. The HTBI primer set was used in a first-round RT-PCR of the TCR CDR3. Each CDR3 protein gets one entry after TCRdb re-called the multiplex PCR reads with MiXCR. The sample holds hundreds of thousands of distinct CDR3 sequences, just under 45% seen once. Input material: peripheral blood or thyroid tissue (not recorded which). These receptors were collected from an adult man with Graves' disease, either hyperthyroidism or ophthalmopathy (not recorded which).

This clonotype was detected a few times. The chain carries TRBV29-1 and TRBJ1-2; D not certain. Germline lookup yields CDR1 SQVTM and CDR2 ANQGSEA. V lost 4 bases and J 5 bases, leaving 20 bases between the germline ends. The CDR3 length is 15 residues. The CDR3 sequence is CSVVNRDGGEYGYTF. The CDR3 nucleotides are TGCAGCGTTGTTAACCGGGATGGCGGGGAGTATGGCTACACCTTC.

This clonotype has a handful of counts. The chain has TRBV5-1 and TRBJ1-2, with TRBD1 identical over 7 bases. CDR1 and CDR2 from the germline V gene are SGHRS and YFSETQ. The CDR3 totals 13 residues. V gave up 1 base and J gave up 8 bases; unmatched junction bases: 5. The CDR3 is CASSLSGQTGYTF. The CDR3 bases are TGCGCCAGCAGCTTGTCGGGACAGACCGGCTACACCTTC.

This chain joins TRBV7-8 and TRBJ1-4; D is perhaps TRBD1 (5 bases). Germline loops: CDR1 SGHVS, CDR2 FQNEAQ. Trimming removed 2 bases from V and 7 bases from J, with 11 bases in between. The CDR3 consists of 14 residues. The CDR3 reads CASSLRPGTEKLFF. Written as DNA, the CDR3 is TGTGCCAGCAGCTTAAGACCCGGGACTGAAAAACTGTTTTTT.

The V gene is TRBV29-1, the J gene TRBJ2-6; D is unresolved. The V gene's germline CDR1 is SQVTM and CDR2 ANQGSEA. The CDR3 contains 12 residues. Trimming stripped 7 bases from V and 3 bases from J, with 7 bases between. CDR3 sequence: CSAGNGANVLTF. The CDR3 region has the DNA TGCAGCGCCGGTAATGGGGCCAACGTCCTGACTTTC.